The TCR beta chain described here comes from a study of blood T cell repertoires in COVID-19. The method was immunoSEQ multiplex PCR; TCRdb's version includes in-frame clones alone and lacks a portion of them. Among about 320,000 clones, over 80% were seen once, and the ten largest hold less than 5.5%. A single count supports this clone. Other DNA sequences from this sample encode an identical CDR3 as well. V lost 4 bases, J lost 1 base, and 4 bases stayed unmatched. The CDR3 spans 14 residues. The germline gives CDR1 SGHRS, CDR2 YFSETQ. This sequence originates from a man aged 25 to 40 who had recovered from COVID-19. Sequenced: PBMCs or T cells enriched from blood (not recorded which). The V and J genes are TRBV5-1 and TRBJ2-5, with TRBD1 identical over 7 bases. The CDR3 bases are TGCGCCAGCAGCCCGGGACAGACCCAAGAGACCCAGTACTTC. Translating gives CASSPGQTQETQYF.